The rows below give T cell receptor beta chains drawn from one sample of a study of blood T cell repertoires in COVID-19. Here immunoSEQ multiplex PCR was the method, and the copy in TCRdb shows in-frame clones only, minus some. Among some 250,000 clones listed, roughly 87% were seen once. Material: peripheral blood. The receptors were sampled from a human donor in a cohort sampled during active COVID-19. Both conserved end residues are part of each CDR3. The D gene is left open where the match is weak. Where a row states a size, it is once, few, many or the class of an expanded clone; other rows omit it.

D gene	V gene	J gene	clone size	CDR3 protein	CDR3 DNA
TRBD2	TRBV11-2	TRBJ2-1	.	CASSRPLAASNEQFF	TGTGCCAGCAGCCGACCCCTAGCGGCAAGCAATGAGCAGTTCTTC
TRBD2	TRBV2	TRBJ2-1	.	CASRSPVSGNFNNEQFF	TGTGCCAGCAGGTCGCCCGTTAGCGGGAATTTTAACAATGAGCAGTTCTTC
TRBD1	TRBV4-2	TRBJ1-5	once	CASSQADRDNQPQHF	TGTGCCAGCAGCCAAGCGGACAGGGATAATCAGCCCCAGCATTTT
.	TRBV10-3	TRBJ1-5	many	CAISEVAGGNQPQHF	TGTGCCATCAGTGAAGTAGCGGGTGGCAATCAGCCCCAGCATTTT
.	TRBV29-1	TRBJ1-1	.	CSVRRDSVNTEAFF	TGCAGTGTTAGGAGGGATTCGGTGAACACTGAAGCTTTCTTT
TRBD1	TRBV2	TRBJ2-1	.	CASSEVGQLSEQFF	TGTGCCAGCAGTGAAGTGGGACAGTTAAGCGAGCAGTTCTTC
TRBD2	TRBV29-1	TRBJ2-7	.	CSAQLADTYEQYF	TGCAGCGCCCAGCTAGCGGACACCTACGAGCAGTACTTC
.	TRBV27	TRBJ1-1	few	CASSTSGVLNTEAFF	TGTGCCAGCAGTACTTCCGGGGTGCTGAACACTGAAGCTTTCTTT
.	TRBV12-5	TRBJ2-3	few	CASGLYADTQYF	TGTGCTAGTGGTTTGTATGCAGATACGCAGTATTTT
TRBD1	TRBV7-9	TRBJ2-7	.	CASSVPGTGNSNEQYF	TGTGCCAGCAGTGTTCCTGGGACAGGGAATTCCAACGAGCAGTACTTC
.	TRBV4-1	TRBJ2-7	once	CASSQDRGSYEQYF	TGCGCCAGCAGCCAAGATCGGGGCTCCTACGAGCAGTACTTC
.	TRBV30	TRBJ2-7	.	CAWSLSVYEQYF	TGTGCCTGGAGTCTCTCGGTTTACGAGCAGTACTTC
.	TRBV7-2	TRBJ2-2	.	CASSLRAGADTGELFF	TGTGCCAGCAGCTTACGGGCGGGGGCCGACACCGGGGAGCTGTTTTTT
.	TRBV12-3/TRBV12-4	TRBJ2-5	.	CASSLEGEETQYF	TGTGCCAGCAGTTTAGAAGGGGAAGAGACCCAGTACTTC
.	TRBV24-1	TRBJ2-2	.	CATSDPKLGNTGELFF	TGTGCCACCAGTGACCCCAAGCTAGGGAACACCGGGGAGCTGTTTTTT
.	TRBV7-2	TRBJ2-1	few	CASSSPTISEQFF	TGTGCCAGCAGCTCCCCGACTATCAGTGAGCAGTTCTTC
TRBD2	TRBV6-6	TRBJ2-7	.	CASSTPGSGRRYEQYF	TGTGCCAGCAGTACGCCCGGGAGCGGGAGGCGCTACGAGCAGTACTTC
.	TRBV10-3	TRBJ1-1	.	CAISESIRDTEAFF	TGTGCCATCAGTGAGTCGATCCGGGACACTGAAGCTTTCTTT
.	TRBV7-2	TRBJ1-1	.	CASSYGLLNTEAFF	TGTGCCAGCAGCTACGGACTCCTGAACACTGAAGCTTTCTTT
.	TRBV3-1/TRBV3-2	TRBJ1-4	.	CASSPTTNEKLFF	TGTGCCAGCAGCCCAACAACTAATGAAAAACTGTTTTTT
TRBD2	TRBV7-9	TRBJ2-5	.	CASSPRLAADQETQYF	TGTGCCAGCAGCCCCCGACTAGCGGCCGACCAAGAGACCCAGTACTTC
TRBD1	TRBV4-2	TRBJ2-2	.	CASSSRPWDREGAGELFF	TGTGCCAGCAGCTCACGGCCCTGGGACAGAGAGGGCGCCGGGGAGCTGTTTTTT
.	TRBV27	TRBJ2-1	.	CASSLYEYNEQFF	TGTGCCAGCAGTTTATATGAGTACAATGAGCAGTTCTTC
TRBD2	TRBV7-8	TRBJ2-7	.	CASSFSGAGGPGEQYF	TGTGCCAGCAGCTTCTCCGGGGCGGGAGGGCCTGGCGAGCAGTACTTC
.	TRBV6-1	TRBJ1-2	.	CASSEAPGNYGYTF	TGTGCCAGCAGTGAAGCACCAGGGAACTATGGCTACACCTTC
.	TRBV4-3	TRBJ2-7	.	CASSQEWASYYEQYF	TGCGCCAGCAGCCAAGAATGGGCCTCGTACTACGAGCAGTACTTC
.	TRBV13	TRBJ2-7	.	CASSLGPVTYEQYF	TGTGCCAGCAGCTTAGGTCCAGTAACCTACGAGCAGTACTTC
.	TRBV6-2/TRBV6-3	TRBJ1-5	.	CASSYTPGGGKGQPQHF	TGTGCCAGCAGTTACACCCCGGGGGGGGGCAAGGGTCAGCCCCAGCATTTT
.	TRBV3-1/TRBV3-2	TRBJ2-3	.	CASSPTGGEDTQYF	TGTGCCAGCAGCCCAACAGGGGGGGAGGATACGCAGTATTTT
TRBD2	TRBV13	TRBJ2-7	once	CASSWSGSGSYEQYF	TGTGCCAGCAGCTGGAGCGGGAGCGGATCCTACGAGCAGTACTTC
TRBD2	TRBV29-1	TRBJ2-5	.	CSVGSGGASETQYF	TGCAGCGTTGGGAGCGGGGGGGCCTCAGAGACCCAGTACTTC
TRBD1	TRBV25-1	TRBJ2-2	.	CASRRGQANTGELFF	TGTGCCAGCAGGCGGGGACAGGCGAACACCGGGGAGCTGTTTTTT
.	TRBV11-2	TRBJ2-7	.	CASSTETGRYEQYF	TGTGCCAGCAGCACGGAGACAGGGAGGTACGAGCAGTACTTC
TRBD2	TRBV7-8	TRBJ2-7	.	CASSLAGRGGRSYEQYF	TGTGCCAGCAGCTTAGCGGGGAGGGGAGGTCGGTCCTACGAGCAGTACTTC
.	TRBV7-3	TRBJ2-7	.	CASSLTGQNEQYF	TGTGCCAGCAGCTTAACTGGACAAAACGAGCAGTACTTC
TRBD1	TRBV5-1	TRBJ2-1	.	CASSFGTGDVNEQFF	TGCGCCAGCAGCTTCGGGACAGGGGATGTCAATGAGCAGTTCTTC
TRBD2	TRBV7-2	TRBJ2-1	.	CASRAATSGREFF	TGTGCCAGCAGGGCCGCCACTAGCGGGAGAGAGTTCTTC
TRBD2	TRBV7-2	TRBJ2-1	.	CASTPHGLAGDNEQFF	TGTGCCAGCACTCCCCACGGACTAGCGGGGGACAATGAGCAGTTCTTC
.	TRBV6-5	TRBJ1-2	.	CASSPGLEAYGYTF	TGTGCCAGCAGTCCGGGTCTTGAGGCCTATGGCTACACCTTC
.	TRBV27	TRBJ2-1	.	CASSFFAGSYNEQFF	TGTGCCAGCAGTTTTTTCGCGGGGTCCTACAATGAGCAGTTCTTC
TRBD2	TRBV9	TRBJ2-7	.	CASSVDQRGPVGNEQYF	TGTGCCAGCAGCGTAGACCAGCGGGGGCCTGTGGGGAACGAGCAGTACTTC
.	TRBV5-1	TRBJ1-3	.	CASSFSGNTIYF	TGCGCCAGCAGTTTTAGCGGAAACACCATATATTTT
TRBD1	TRBV28	TRBJ1-5	.	CASSPKDREGNQPQHF	TGTGCCAGCAGTCCTAAGGACAGGGAGGGCAATCAGCCCCAGCATTTT
.	TRBV6-5	TRBJ1-1	.	CASIPEGGEEAFF	TGTGCCAGCATCCCCGAGGGAGGGGAAGAAGCTTTCTTT
TRBD1	TRBV4-2	TRBJ1-1	.	CASSPRQGWNTEAFF	TGTGCCAGCAGCCCAAGACAGGGGTGGAACACTGAAGCTTTCTTT
.	TRBV9	TRBJ1-1	.	CASSVWQDMNTEAFF	TGTGCCAGCAGCGTATGGCAGGACATGAACACTGAAGCTTTCTTT
TRBD1	TRBV7-2	TRBJ2-7	.	CASSRGGTGGAYEQYF	TGTGCCAGCAGCAGGGGGGGAACAGGGGGCGCGTATGAGCAGTACTTC
.	TRBV27	TRBJ1-3	.	CASSLNLGSVWNTIYF	TGTGCCAGCAGTTTAAATCTAGGCAGCGTCTGGAACACCATATATTTT
.	TRBV27	TRBJ2-1	.	CASSLKAPLGLRSYNEQFF	TGTGCCAGCAGTTTAAAGGCGCCGCTAGGACTTCGCTCCTACAATGAGCAGTTCTTC
TRBD2	TRBV24-1	TRBJ2-7	.	CATSETSPGTSGSYEQYF	TGTGCCACCAGTGAAACCTCCCCTGGGACTAGCGGGAGTTACGAGCAGTACTTC